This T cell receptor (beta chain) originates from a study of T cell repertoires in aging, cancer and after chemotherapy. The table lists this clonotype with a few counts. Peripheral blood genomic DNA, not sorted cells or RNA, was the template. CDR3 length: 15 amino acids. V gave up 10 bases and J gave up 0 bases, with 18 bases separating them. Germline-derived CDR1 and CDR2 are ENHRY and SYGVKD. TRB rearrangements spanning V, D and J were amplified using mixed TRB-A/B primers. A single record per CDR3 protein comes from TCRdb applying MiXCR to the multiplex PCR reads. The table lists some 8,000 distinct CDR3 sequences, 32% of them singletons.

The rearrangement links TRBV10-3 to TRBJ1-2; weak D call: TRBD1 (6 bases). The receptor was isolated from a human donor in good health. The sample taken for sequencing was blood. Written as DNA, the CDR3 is TGTGCCACCAGGGAGGGGGGGACCGCTAACTATGGCTACACCTTC. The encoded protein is CATREGGTANYGYTF.